This passage covers 22 T cell receptor beta chains from one sample sequenced in a study of blood T cell repertoires in COVID-19. Sequencing was performed with immunoSEQ multiplex PCR; in TCRdb, only in-frame clones are kept and a portion is missing. The data contain 650,000 to 800,000 clones, about 90% of them seen just once; the ten biggest clones take up over 0.2%. The sequenced sample consisted of peripheral blood. These receptor sequences come from a woman aged 18-29 years with acute or convalescent COVID-19.

This clone appeared once. The chain carries TRBV27 and TRBJ1-1; 9 bases agree with TRBD1. The V and J ends lost 6 bases and 0 bases, in that order; junction bases with no gene match: 5. Germline CDR1 is MNHEY and CDR2 is SMNVEV (reference sequence). This CDR3 has 15 amino acids. The CDR3 is CASRPTGGMNTEAFF. CDR3 DNA: TGTGCCAGCAGACCGACAGGGGGAATGAACACTGAAGCTTTCTTT.

Here the CDR3 DNA reads TGTGCCAGTAAACAGGGCATGAACACTGAAGCTTTCTTT. Residues: CASKQGMNTEAFF. The rearrangement joins TRBV6-6 to TRBJ1-1, with D maybe TRBD1 (6 bases). From germline, CDR1 is MNHNY and CDR2 SVGAGI (reference sequence). Trimming took 9 bases from V and 0 from J, leaving 11 bases between them. The CDR3 loop spans 13 amino acids.

The V call is TRBV11-2, the J call TRBJ2-1; a weak D match, TRBD1 (6 bases). The CDR3 covers 14 residues. V lost 4 bases and J lost 1, with 8 bases in between. Germline CDR1 and CDR2: SGHAT and FQNNGV. The CDR3: CASSSGESYNEQFF. The CDR3 bases are TGTGCCAGCAGCTCAGGGGAGTCCTACAATGAGCAGTTCTTC. Together with reference TRBV11-2 and TRBJ2-1, the CDR3 gives the full variable domain: EAGVAQSPRYKIIEKRQSVAFWCNPISGHATLYWYQQILGQGPKLLIQFQNNGVVDDSQLPKDRFSAERLKGVDSTLKIQPAKLEDSAVYLCASSSGESYNEQFFGPGTRLTVL.

CDR3 DNA: TGTGCCAGCAGCCTTACCGGGACAGCTTACGAGCAGTACTTC. Protein product: CASSLTGTAYEQYF. The rearrangement links TRBV3-1 (or the pseudogene TRBV3-2) to TRBJ2-7, with 7 nucleotides matching TRBD1. Germline CDR1 reads LGHDT; CDR2 reads YNNKEL (reference sequence). With 4 bases clipped from V and 4 bases from J, the junction kept 7 bases outside the gene matches. The CDR3 is 14 residues long.

The chain carries TRBV3-1 (or the pseudogene TRBV3-2) and TRBJ1-3; the D is unclear. V was trimmed by 5 bases and J by 2 bases, leaving 10 bases between them. This CDR3 is 14 amino acids long. Germline CDR1 and CDR2: LGHDT and YNNKEL (reference sequence). CDR3: CASSGPEAGNTIYF. The CDR3 region has the DNA TGTGCCAGCAGCGGTCCCGAGGCTGGAAACACCATATATTTT.

V gene TRBV5-1 combines with J gene TRBJ1-1; D gene ambiguous. Germline values: CDR1 SGHRS, CDR2 YFSETQ. V was pared by 5 bases and J by 0 bases, with 14 bases between. CDR3 length: 15 amino acids. The chain's CDR3 is CASSFSAVVNTEAFF. In DNA form, the CDR3 reads TGCGCCAGCAGTTTCTCCGCGGTTGTGAACACTGAAGCTTTCTTT.

The chain carries TRBV11-2 and TRBJ2-5; 11 bases fit TRBD1. The CDR3 has 15 residues. The germline CDR1 and CDR2 sequences are SGHAT and FQNNGV. J was trimmed by 2 bases and V by 1 base; bases with no gene match: 0. This chain's CDR3 is CASSLGDRGQETQYF. CDR3 in DNA: TGTGCCAGCAGCTTAGGGGACAGGGGGCAAGAGACCCAGTACTTC.

V is TRBV28 and J is TRBJ1-1, with a possible D match to TRBD1 (6 bases). The germline V and J ends were trimmed by 5 bases and 0 bases, with 16 bases remaining between them. Germline-derived CDR1 and CDR2 are MDHEN and SYDVKM. The CDR3 totals 16 residues. The DNA of the CDR3 is TGTGCCAGCAGTCGGCCCACGGGACACCTGAACACTGAAGCTTTCTTT. Translating it yields CASSRPTGHLNTEAFF.

CDR3 protein: CATSGFSGDRDFTDTQYF. The DNA for the CDR3 is TGTGCCACCAGTGGGTTTTCGGGTGACCGGGATTTCACAGATACGCAGTATTTT. The chain uses TRBV24-1 and TRBJ2-3, with a tentative D call TRBD2 (5 bases). The CDR3 length is 18 residues. Trimming left V 5 bases short and J 2 bases short, with 22 bases between. Germline V CDR1 and CDR2: KGHDR, SFDVKD.

A few counts support this clone. The chain uses TRBV9 and TRBJ1-5; D is possibly TRBD1 (5 bases). Trimming shortened V by 0 bases and J by 5 bases, and 12 bases separated the two germline ends. This CDR3 is built from 15 residues. CDR1 is SGDLS, CDR2 YYNGEE, per germline. In nucleotides, the CDR3 is TGTGCCAGCAGCGTAGGAGGACAAAGGGATCAGCCCCAGCATTTT. This gives the protein CASSVGGQRDQPQHF.

The chain employs TRBV19 and TRBJ2-7; 8 bases line up with TRBD2. V gave up 7 bases and J gave up 4 bases; unmatched junction bases: 12. The CDR3 has 15 residues. CDR1 and CDR2 (germline): LNHDA, SQIVND (reference sequence). The CDR3, as DNA: TGTGCCAGTAAAAGCGGAGGGACTAGGCCTTACGAGCAGTACTTC. Protein: CASKSGGTRPYEQYF.

The chain is built from TRBV4-1 and TRBJ2-1; TRBD2 aligns across 8 bases. CDR1 is MGHRA, CDR2 YSYEKL, per germline. This CDR3 is 16 amino acids long. The V gene end was trimmed by 0 bases and the J gene end by 0 bases; junction bases not matched to a gene: 1. Here the CDR3 DNA reads TGCGCCAGCAGCCAAGAGAGCGGGGGCTCCTACAATGAGCAGTTCTTC. It yields the protein CASSQESGGSYNEQFF.

This CDR3 reads CASSSGQGRGDQPQHF. In DNA, the CDR3 is TGTGCCAGTAGTAGTGGACAGGGGCGGGGGGATCAGCCCCAGCATTTT. This rearrangement joins TRBV19 to TRBJ1-5; 9 bases are a match to TRBD1. Germline V gives CDR1 LNHDA, CDR2 SQIVND (reference sequence). The V gene end was trimmed by 4 bases and the J gene end by 5 bases; junction bases not matched to a gene: 9. This CDR3 region has 16 residues.

The chain uses TRBV7-9 and TRBJ1-4; D is possibly TRBD1 (5 bases). The germline V gene encodes CDR1 SEHNR and CDR2 FQNEAQ (reference sequence). With 8 bases removed from V and 1 base from J, the gap between germline ends came to 14 bases. This CDR3 is 15 amino acids long. The CDR3 loop reads CASVDGAGTNEKLFF. In nucleotides, the CDR3 is TGTGCCAGCGTAGATGGGGCAGGAACTAATGAAAAACTGTTTTTT.

V usage is TRBV7-3 and J usage is TRBJ1-3; unclear D gene. V dropped 4 bases and J dropped 1 base, with 5 bases sitting between them. The CDR3 runs 13 residues. The germline V gene has CDR1 SGHTA and CDR2 FQGTGA. The CDR3 DNA follows: TGTGCCAGCAGCTCAGATTCTGGAAACACCATATATTTT. Amino acid sequence: CASSSDSGNTIYF.

This clone is a singleton in its sample. The same CDR3 can be traced to other DNA sequences in this sample. The J gene is TRBJ1-2, the V gene TRBV4-3; D is possibly TRBD1 (5 bases). Germline CDR1 LGHNA, CDR2 YSLEER. CDR3 length: 13 amino acids. V dropped 2 bases and J dropped 2 bases, with 6 bases sitting between them. In DNA, the CDR3 is TGCGCCAGCAGCCAACAGGGCAACTATGGCTACACCTTC. This codes for CASSQQGNYGYTF.

V gene TRBV9 combines with J gene TRBJ2-3, with D tentatively TRBD2 (6 bases). CDR3 length equals 14 residues. V was shortened by 0 bases and J by 6 bases, with 11 bases between the two germline ends. The germline CDR1 and CDR2 sequences are SGDLS and YYNGEE. The CDR3 region has the DNA TGTGCCAGCAGCGTAGAGCGGGCTCGGGATACGCAGTATTTT. As protein: CASSVERARDTQYF.

The chain uses TRBV15 and TRBJ1-1; D unclear. CDR1 and CDR2 from the germline V gene are LNHNV and YYDKDF (reference sequence). The germline V and J ends were trimmed by 5 bases and 4 bases, with 14 bases remaining between them. CDR3 size: 14 residues. The CDR3 DNA reads TGTGCCACCAGCCGTATCAAATCCGGCACTGAAGCTTTCTTT. Its protein product is CATSRIKSGTEAFF.

This sequence joins TRBV21-1 and TRBJ1-1; the table names TRBD1, a call not compared with the DNA. TRBV21-1 corresponds to a pseudogene. The CDR3 covers 13 residues. The CDR3 sequence: CASSQGFDTEAFF. In DNA form, the CDR3 reads TGTGCCAGCTCTCAGGGGTTCGACACTGAAGCTTTCTTT.

The chain joins TRBV11-2 to TRBJ1-1; weak D call: TRBD1 (6 bases). This CDR3 contains 17 residues. Per germline, CDR1 SGHAT and CDR2 FQNNGV. V gave up 0 bases and J gave up 0 bases, with 14 bases separating them. This CDR3 is CASSLDLGQYVNTEAFF. The CDR3 DNA reads TGTGCCAGCAGCTTAGACCTAGGACAGTACGTGAACACTGAAGCTTTCTTT.

The chain joins TRBV6-5 to TRBJ1-1; the D gene is possibly TRBD1 (5 bases). This CDR3 is built from 16 residues. Germline lookup yields CDR1 MNHEY and CDR2 SVGAGI. The germline V and J ends were trimmed by 0 bases and 4 bases, with 15 bases remaining between them. CDR3 sequence: CASSYSSPGGFTEAFF. The CDR3 bases are TGTGCCAGCAGTTACTCTTCCCCGGGGGGGTTCACTGAAGCTTTCTTT.

This clone has a handful of counts. The chain combines TRBV27 with TRBJ1-1; 7 bases match TRBD1. The ends lost 6 bases at V and 7 bases at J; junction bases unmatched: 11. The CDR3 is 14 residues long. Looked up from germline, CDR1 is MNHEY and CDR2 is SMNVEV (reference sequence). CDR3 DNA: TGTGCCAGCAGCCGTCTTGACAGGGCATATGAAGCTTTCTTT. Translating it yields CASSRLDRAYEAFF.